This is a list of T cell receptor beta chains from one sample in a study of blood T cell repertoires in COVID-19. The assay was immunoSEQ multiplex PCR, and TCRdb's table has in-frame clones only and misses some. The data contain a few hundred thousand clones, about 80% of them singletons. The specimen was PBMCs or T cells enriched from blood (not recorded which). The receptors were gathered from a woman aged 40-49 years with acute COVID-19. Each CDR3 is given without its conserved first and last residue. Fields, in order: V gene, J gene, CDR3 protein.

v_gene: TRBV27; j_gene: TRBJ2-7; CDR3aa: ASSPRQGYEQY
v_gene: TRBV7-9; j_gene: TRBJ2-1; CDR3aa: ASSLGKRGGTDEQF
v_gene: TRBV4-2; j_gene: TRBJ2-3; CDR3aa: ASSQIGQPGPDTQY
v_gene: TRBV2; j_gene: TRBJ2-2; CDR3aa: ASSYSRGTGELF
v_gene: TRBV7-9; j_gene: TRBJ2-5; CDR3aa: ASSFREGVFTQY
v_gene: TRBV5-5; j_gene: TRBJ2-4; CDR3aa: ASSSRLGVNIQY
v_gene: TRBV7-2; j_gene: TRBJ2-3; CDR3aa: ASRAGGLRSDTQY
v_gene: TRBV19; j_gene: TRBJ1-2; CDR3aa: ASKTTHRWRGGYT
v_gene: TRBV10-2; j_gene: TRBJ2-3; CDR3aa: ASHRTETTDTQY
v_gene: TRBV10-2; j_gene: TRBJ1-1; CDR3aa: AVEDRGSQAF
v_gene: TRBV3-1/TRBV3-2; j_gene: TRBJ2-5; CDR3aa: ASSQGGGGTQETQY
v_gene: TRBV11-2; j_gene: TRBJ2-2; CDR3aa: ASSLEGVRGLDGELF
v_gene: TRBV7-9; j_gene: TRBJ2-7; CDR3aa: ASSRSIPGLLDYEQY
v_gene: TRBV11-2; j_gene: TRBJ2-1; CDR3aa: ASSSAWASLKGRF
v_gene: TRBV7-8; j_gene: TRBJ2-5; CDR3aa: ASSLAGTSSGQTQY
v_gene: TRBV4-1; j_gene: TRBJ2-7; CDR3aa: ASSQGLRDTAYEQY
v_gene: TRBV20-1; j_gene: TRBJ1-1; CDR3aa: SASRDTNTEAF
v_gene: TRBV19; j_gene: TRBJ2-1; CDR3aa: ASRGRRGRTGDEQF
v_gene: TRBV7-8; j_gene: TRBJ1-1; CDR3aa: ASKKTAVMNTEAF
v_gene: TRBV7-9; j_gene: TRBJ2-3; CDR3aa: ASSPTAGTPTDTQY
v_gene: TRBV9; j_gene: TRBJ1-1; CDR3aa: ASSVDGKTEAF
v_gene: TRBV7-3; j_gene: TRBJ2-1; CDR3aa: ASSLRTGTGVNEQF
v_gene: TRBV5-4; j_gene: TRBJ2-1; CDR3aa: ASSLAGSGGYNEQF
v_gene: TRBV20-1; j_gene: TRBJ2-3; CDR3aa: SASLGLAEYETSTDTQY
v_gene: TRBV7-6; j_gene: TRBJ2-3; CDR3aa: ASSLPTSRDTQY
v_gene: TRBV9; j_gene: TRBJ2-1; CDR3aa: ASSVEPRGPLENEQF
v_gene: TRBV5-6; j_gene: TRBJ1-1; CDR3aa: ASSLASMGGGSTEAF
v_gene: TRBV5-1; j_gene: TRBJ2-7; CDR3aa: ASSLGAGTGDYEQY
v_gene: TRBV7-3; j_gene: TRBJ2-7; CDR3aa: ASSLGAIPLYEQY
v_gene: TRBV7-8; j_gene: TRBJ2-7; CDR3aa: ASSSGRPPYEQY